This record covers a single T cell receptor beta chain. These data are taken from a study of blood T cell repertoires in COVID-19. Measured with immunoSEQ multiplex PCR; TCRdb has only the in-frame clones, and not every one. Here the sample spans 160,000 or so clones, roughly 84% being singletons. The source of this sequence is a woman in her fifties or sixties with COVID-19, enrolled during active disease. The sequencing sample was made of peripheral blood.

CDR3 region: CASSIVEGETQYF. DNA for the CDR3: TGTGCCAGTAGTATAGTCGAGGGAGAGACCCAGTACTTC. The rearrangement joins TRBV19 to TRBJ2-5; TRBD2 is a possible D gene (5 bases). Germline V gene data show CDR1 as LNHDA and CDR2 as SQIVND (reference sequence). Trimming cost V 1 base and J 4 bases, with 7 bases left between them. The CDR3 has 13 residues.